A single sample is the source of the 26 T cell receptor beta chains below, sequenced in a study of blood T cell repertoires in COVID-19. Method: immunoSEQ multiplex PCR; TCRdb's copy keeps in-frame clones and lacks some. Among roughly 15,000 clones, 70% to 85% were seen once, and the ten largest hold around 24%. Sequencing was carried out using peripheral blood. These receptors came from a woman between 45 and 65 years old with active or convalescent COVID-19.

This clone was picked up one time. V is TRBV2 and J is TRBJ1-3; unclear D gene. Germline V gene sequence: CDR1 SNHLY, CDR2 FYNNEI. The CDR3 is made up of 14 amino acids. Between the trimmed V and J ends, which lost 2 bases and 3 bases, there was a span of 8 bases. CDR3 protein: CASSETGFGNTIYF. In nucleotides, the CDR3 is TGTGCCAGCAGTGAAACCGGGTTTGGAAACACCATATATTTT.

This clone was found once. The chain couples TRBV28 to TRBJ1-2; 7 bases fit TRBD1. The ends lost 6 bases at V and 4 bases at J; junction bases unmatched: 5. Germline CDR1 MDHEN, CDR2 SYDVKM. The CDR3 is 13 residues long. The CDR3 protein is CASSLQGVYGYTF. CDR3 bases: TGTGCCAGCAGCCTTCAGGGGGTCTATGGCTACACCTTC.

The V call is TRBV5-1, the J call TRBJ1-2; the D gene is possibly TRBD1 (5 bases). Trimming pared 4 bases from V and 8 bases from J, leaving 12 bases between. Per the germline V gene, CDR1 is SGHRS and CDR2 is YFSETQ. The CDR3 loop spans 12 amino acids. CDR3 loop: CASSAGFTGYTF. The CDR3 bases are TGCGCCAGCAGCGCAGGGTTTACGGGCTACACCTTC.

The rearrangement uses TRBV5-1 and TRBJ2-6; TRBD2 is a possible D gene (6 bases). CDR1 SGHRS and CDR2 YFSETQ come from the germline V gene. This CDR3 comprises 17 residues. Trimming cost V 0 bases and J 0 bases, with 10 bases left between them. The CDR3 loop is CASSLGDSLSGANVLTF. Written as DNA, the CDR3 is TGCGCCAGCAGCTTGGGGGACTCCCTCTCTGGGGCCAACGTCCTGACTTTC. Together with reference TRBV5-1 and TRBJ2-6, the CDR3 gives the full variable domain: KAGVTQTPRYLIKTRGQQVTLSCSPISGHRSVSWYQQTPGQGLQFLFEYFSETQRNKGNFPGRFSGRQFSNSRSEMNVSTLELGDSALYLCASSLGDSLSGANVLTFGAGSRLTVL.

The chain employs TRBV7-3 and TRBJ1-2, with 9 bases lining up with TRBD1. CDR1 SGHTA and CDR2 FQGTGA come from the germline V gene. Losses at the gene ends were 4 bases for V and 7 bases for J; bases not matched to a gene: 10. CDR3 size: 15 residues. CDR3 protein: CASSSQGAHMGGYTF. The DNA for the CDR3 is TGTGCCAGCAGCTCACAGGGGGCCCACATGGGTGGCTACACCTTC.

The chain has TRBV20-1 and TRBJ1-4, with D perhaps TRBD1 (6 bases). Trimming removed 3 bases at V and 0 bases at J, with 14 bases between. Germline V gene data show CDR1 as DFQATT and CDR2 as SNEGSKA (reference sequence). The CDR3 sequence is 16 residues long. The CDR3 region is CSASYRAIPTNEKLFF. CDR3 DNA: TGCAGTGCTAGTTACAGGGCTATTCCAACTAATGAAAAACTGTTTTTT.

This clone was picked up a small number of times. The CDR3: CASSIVRGRSYEQYF. In DNA form, the CDR3 reads TGTGCCAGTAGTATCGTAAGGGGCAGGTCCTACGAGCAGTACTTC. The chain recombines TRBV19 with TRBJ2-7, with D possibly TRBD1 on 5 matching bases. Germline V gene sequence: CDR1 LNHDA, CDR2 SQIVND (reference sequence). Trimming took 3 bases from V and 1 from J, leaving 13 bases between them. This CDR3 has 15 amino acids.

The chain carries TRBV7-8 and TRBJ1-3; D is perhaps TRBD1 (5 bases). The ends were cut back, 5 bases at V and 4 bases at J, with 33 bases in the middle. Germline loops: CDR1 SGHVS, CDR2 FQNEAQ. The CDR3 is made up of 21 amino acids. In nucleotides, the CDR3 is TGTGCCAGCAGCCACCCGCGGGGCGGAAGAGGAGCCCGTCAAAACGGAAACACCATATATTTT. Protein sequence: CASSHPRGGRGARQNGNTIYF.

This clone was seen only a few times. The chain recombines TRBV28 with TRBJ2-7; no clear D gene. Germline values: CDR1 MDHEN, CDR2 SYDVKM. V was pared by 1 base and J by 5 bases, with 3 bases between. The CDR3 has 11 amino acids. The CDR3 loop reads CASSLYNEQYF. DNA of the CDR3: TGTGCCAGCAGTTTATATAACGAGCAGTACTTC. The whole variable domain, remainder taken from reference TRBV28 and TRBJ2-7, is DVKVTQSSRYLVKRTGEKVFLECVQDMDHENMFWYRQDPGLGLRLIYFSYDVKMKEKGDIPEGYSVSREKKERFSLILESASTNQTSMYLCASSLYNEQYFGPGTRLTVT.

V and J are TRBV11-2 and TRBJ2-5; the match to TRBD1 covers 8 bases. V lost 5 bases to trimming and J lost 9 bases; unmatched junction nucleotides: 14. This CDR3 region has 15 residues. Germline V gene data show CDR1 as SGHAT and CDR2 as FQNNGV. The CDR3 DNA reads as TGTGCCAGCAGCCATGCCGGGACAGGCCTTATAGCCCAGTACTTC. Translated, it gives CASSHAGTGLIAQYF.

Only one count was recorded for this clone. The gene calls are TRBV6-5 and TRBJ2-7; 7 nucleotides align to TRBD2. Trimming took 7 bases from V and 7 from J; bases not matched to a gene: 7. The CDR3 loop spans 12 amino acids. CDR1 and CDR2 from the germline V gene are MNHEY and SVGAGI. Here the CDR3 DNA reads TGTGCCAGCATCGGACTAGGGCCAGAGCAGTACTTC. Translated: CASIGLGPEQYF.

The V and J genes are TRBV5-1 and TRBJ2-7, with 13 bases identical to TRBD2. This CDR3 is built from 16 residues. Germline-derived CDR1 and CDR2 are SGHRS and YFSETQ. The V segment lost 3 bases and the J segment 7 bases; nucleotides outside the gene matches: 10. The CDR3 is CASSSPGLAGVEEQYF. In DNA, the CDR3 is TGCGCCAGCAGCTCCCCCGGACTAGCGGGAGTCGAAGAGCAGTACTTC.

J is TRBJ2-7 and V is TRBV12-5, with 8 bases fitting TRBD1. Germline V lookup: CDR1 LGHNT, CDR2 FRNRAP. The CDR3 runs 15 residues. Trimming cost V 2 bases and J 4 bases; bases outside gene matches: 7. CDR3 DNA sequence: TGTGCTAGTGGTTTGTGGGCAGGGGGCACTTACGAGCAGTACTTC. It translates to CASGLWAGGTYEQYF.

The J gene is TRBJ2-3, the V gene TRBV9; perhaps TRBD2 as D (7 bases). Trimming took off 2 bases at V and 3 bases at J, with 13 bases between the two ends. This CDR3 spans 15 amino acids. Germline V lookup: CDR1 SGDLS, CDR2 YYNGEE. The CDR3 DNA is TGTGCCAGCAGCGTTTACGGGGGGCGTACAGATACGCAGTATTTT. Translating gives CASSVYGGRTDTQYF.

The chain recombines TRBV11-2 with TRBJ2-7, with 8 bases fitting TRBD2. The V segment lost 5 bases and the J segment 3 bases; nucleotides outside the gene matches: 9. Per germline, CDR1 SGHAT and CDR2 FQNNGV. CDR3 size: 15 residues. CDR3 amino acids: CASSPGTRGYYEQYF. In DNA form, the CDR3 reads TGTGCCAGCAGCCCCGGGACTAGAGGTTACTACGAGCAGTACTTC.

The genes are TRBV6-6 and TRBJ1-1; TRBD1 matches at 7 bases. V gave up 2 bases and J gave up 2 bases; unmatched junction bases: 5. Germline V CDR1 and CDR2: MNHNY, SVGAGI (reference sequence). This CDR3 spans 15 amino acids. The CDR3 DNA follows: TGTGCCAGCAGTTACGGTAGGGGGCTCAACACTGAAGCTTTCTTT. Its translation is CASSYGRGLNTEAFF.

J is TRBJ2-1 and V is TRBV19; D is ambiguous. CDR1 and CDR2 (germline): LNHDA, SQIVND (reference sequence). V lost 3 bases, J lost 9 bases, and 12 bases lay in between. The CDR3 is 13 residues long. Here the CDR3 DNA reads TGTGCCAGTAGTATCTCAGTTAGCAGTGAGCAGTTCTTC. Its protein is CASSISVSSEQFF. Based on the CDR3 plus reference TRBV19 and TRBJ2-1, the full variable domain is DGGITQSPKYLFRKEGQNVTLSCEQNLNHDAMYWYRQDPGQGLRLIYYSQIVNDFQKGDIAEGYSVSREKKESFPLTVTSAQKNPTAFYLCASSISVSSEQFFGPGTRLTVL.

V gene TRBV29-1 combines with J gene TRBJ2-5, with D tentatively TRBD1 (6 bases). The CDR3 totals 13 residues. Per the germline V gene, CDR1 is SQVTM and CDR2 is ANQGSEA. With 0 bases removed from V and 6 bases from J, the gap between germline ends came to 11 bases. The CDR3 coding sequence is TGCAGCGTTGAAGAGGTGGACAGTCAGACCCAGTACTTC. Translated: CSVEEVDSQTQYF.

The J gene is TRBJ2-7, the V gene TRBV6-5; D gene ambiguous. The germline V gene encodes CDR1 MNHEY and CDR2 SVGAGI. The V end lost 2 bases, the J end lost 0 bases, and 5 bases lay between the germline ends. This CDR3 comprises 13 residues. In DNA, the CDR3 is TGTGCCAGCAGTTACGCGGACTCCTACGAGCAGTACTTC. This translates into CASSYADSYEQYF.

The rearrangement links TRBV6-1 to TRBJ1-3; unclear D gene. The V gene's germline CDR1 is MNHNS and CDR2 SASEGT. This CDR3 has 15 amino acids. Between the trimmed V and J ends, which lost 1 base and 0 bases, there was a span of 7 bases. The CDR3 coding sequence is TGTGCCAGCAGTGAAGGTCAGGACTCTGGAAACACCATATATTTT. Protein product: CASSEGQDSGNTIYF.

The rearrangement uses TRBV5-1 and TRBJ2-2, with 8 bases fitting TRBD2. V lost 4 bases and J lost 4; bases outside the gene matches: 9. Germline V gene lookup returns CDR1 SGHRS and CDR2 YFSETQ. The CDR3 consists of 16 residues. The CDR3: CASSPRTSGSTGELFF. CDR3 nucleotide sequence: TGCGCCAGCAGCCCCCGGACGAGCGGGAGCACCGGGGAGCTGTTTTTT.

This clone was picked up a small number of times. The V call is TRBV6-1, the J call TRBJ2-3; 10 bases agree with TRBD2. V shed 3 bases and J 4 bases; nucleotides not matched to a gene: 10. Germline-derived CDR1 and CDR2 are MNHNS and SASEGT. The CDR3 runs to 17 residues. The CDR3, as DNA: TGTGCCAGCAGTGATCGACATAGCGGGAGGCTCGCAGATACGCAGTATTTT. This translates into CASSDRHSGRLADTQYF.

This chain connects TRBV5-4 to TRBJ1-2; 7 nucleotides line up with TRBD1. The CDR3 loop spans 13 amino acids. The germline gives CDR1 SGHNT, CDR2 YYREEE (reference sequence). J was trimmed by 2 bases and V by 3 bases; bases with no gene match: 1. The CDR3 loop reads CASSSGQNYGYTF. CDR3 nucleotides: TGTGCCAGCAGCTCGGGACAGAACTATGGCTACACCTTC.

The chain is built from TRBV5-1 and TRBJ2-7; TRBD2 matches 7 bases. The CDR3 covers 14 residues. CDR1 is SGHRS and CDR2 is YFSETQ in the germline V gene. V was clipped by 5 bases and J by 4 bases; unmatched bases: 9. The CDR3 spells CASRFGLGAYEQYF. CDR3 DNA: TGCGCCAGCAGGTTTGGACTAGGAGCTTACGAGCAGTACTTC.

The V gene is TRBV6-5, the J gene TRBJ2-7, with 10 bases aligning to TRBD1. The germline V gene encodes CDR1 MNHEY and CDR2 SVGAGI. J gave up 5 bases and V 6 bases, and 10 bases lay outside the gene matches. CDR3 size: 15 residues. In DNA, the CDR3 is TGTGCCAGCAGGGGAGCCGGGACAGGGGTCGACGAGCAGTACTTC. It encodes CASRGAGTGVDEQYF.

This chain links TRBV20-1 with TRBJ2-3; 11 bases line up with TRBD1. After removal of 3 bases from V and 7 bases from J, the junction contained 6 bases not matched to a gene. The CDR3 is made up of 14 amino acids. Germline V gene sequence: CDR1 DFQATT, CDR2 SNEGSKA (reference sequence). CDR3 amino acids: CSASWTGGFNTQYF. The DNA for the CDR3 is TGCAGTGCTAGTTGGACAGGGGGCTTTAATACGCAGTATTTT.